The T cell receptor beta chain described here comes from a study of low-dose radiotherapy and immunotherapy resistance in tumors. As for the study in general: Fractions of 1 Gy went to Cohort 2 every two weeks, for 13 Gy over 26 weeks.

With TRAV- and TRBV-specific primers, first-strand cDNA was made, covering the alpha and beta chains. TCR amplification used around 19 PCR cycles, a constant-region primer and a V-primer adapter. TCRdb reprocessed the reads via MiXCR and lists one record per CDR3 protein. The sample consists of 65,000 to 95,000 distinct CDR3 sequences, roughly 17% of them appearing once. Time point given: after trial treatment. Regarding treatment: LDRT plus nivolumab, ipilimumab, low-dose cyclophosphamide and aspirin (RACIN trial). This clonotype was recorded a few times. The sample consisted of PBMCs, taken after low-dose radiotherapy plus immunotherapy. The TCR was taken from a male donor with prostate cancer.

The DNA for the CDR3 is TGTGCCAGCAGGGGCGCACAGGGTCCTAATGAGCAGTTCTTC. Protein sequence: CASRGAQGPNEQFF. The rearrangement joins TRBV5-6 to TRBJ2-1; D is possibly TRBD1 (6 bases). Germline assignment: CDR1 SGHDT and CDR2 YYEEEE. CDR3 length: 14 residues. Deletions cut 5 bases from V and 7 bases from J, with 16 bases between.